The rows below give T cell receptor beta chains drawn from one sample of a study of blood T cells in healthy people across ages. TCRdb independently ran MiXCR on the 5' RACE reads; one entry per CDR3 protein. Here the sample spans fewer than 800,000 distinct CDR3 sequences, under 25% being singletons. Sample: blood. These receptors were obtained from a man aged 65 to 85 in good health. CDR3s include the opening cysteine and the closing phenylalanine or tryptophan. A clone size is listed for some rows: how often the clone was seen (once, few, many), or a class if it is expanded.

CDR3aa: CASSVGQTNEQFF
abundance: -
v_gene: TRBV2
j_gene: -

CDR3aa: CATSRTMNEKLFF
abundance: few
v_gene: TRBV15
j_gene: TRBJ1-4

CDR3aa: CASSVGRALFF
abundance: few
v_gene: TRBV2
j_gene: TRBJ2-1

CDR3aa: CASRASFGLATDTQYF
abundance: -
v_gene: TRBV2
j_gene: TRBJ2-3

CDR3aa: CASSDPRGTEGTDEQFF
abundance: -
v_gene: TRBV6-5
j_gene: TRBJ2-1

CDR3aa: CASRAGQAGEQYF
abundance: few
v_gene: TRBV3-1
j_gene: TRBJ2-7

CDR3aa: CASGDQGNRETQYF
abundance: many
v_gene: TRBV28
j_gene: TRBJ2-5

CDR3aa: CSASLSETQYF
abundance: few
v_gene: TRBV20-1
j_gene: TRBJ2-5

CDR3aa: CASNTNPGLAGVNEQFF
abundance: -
v_gene: TRBV2
j_gene: TRBJ2-1

CDR3aa: CSARDRRQGYSNQPQHF
abundance: -
v_gene: TRBV20-1
j_gene: TRBJ1-5

CDR3aa: CASRGQGGPDEQFF
abundance: many
v_gene: TRBV5-1
j_gene: TRBJ2-1

CDR3aa: CASSQRDSFYEQYF
abundance: once
v_gene: TRBV7-9
j_gene: TRBJ2-7

CDR3aa: CASSLALAAYNEQFF
abundance: many
v_gene: TRBV7-9
j_gene: TRBJ2-1

CDR3aa: CASRGSGLASSYEQYF
abundance: few
v_gene: TRBV25-1
j_gene: TRBJ2-7

CDR3aa: CASRPGSANTGELFF
abundance: few
v_gene: TRBV2
j_gene: TRBJ2-2

CDR3aa: CSARVVEKLFF
abundance: few
v_gene: TRBV20-1
j_gene: TRBJ1-4

CDR3aa: CASSQDSPGSGTQYF
abundance: few
v_gene: TRBV4-1
j_gene: TRBJ2-5

CDR3aa: CSARGLGDYGYTF
abundance: -
v_gene: TRBV20-1
j_gene: TRBJ1-2

CDR3aa: CASSPQGAESYEQYF
abundance: -
v_gene: TRBV28
j_gene: -

CDR3aa: CASSKDRVMNTEAFF
abundance: -
v_gene: TRBV7-2
j_gene: TRBJ1-1

CDR3aa: CASGSSGTSAHEQFF
abundance: -
v_gene: TRBV12-5
j_gene: -

CDR3aa: CASSPREGFAEQYF
abundance: -
v_gene: TRBV14
j_gene: TRBJ2-7

CDR3aa: CASSLDVDLGEQYF
abundance: few
v_gene: TRBV7-9
j_gene: TRBJ2-5

CDR3aa: CSTRGRFADTQYF
abundance: few
v_gene: TRBV20-1
j_gene: TRBJ2-3

CDR3aa: CASSLDEGRDTEAFF
abundance: -
v_gene: TRBV7-9
j_gene: TRBJ1-1

CDR3aa: CASSSRTPTTNEKLFF
abundance: many
v_gene: TRBV5-1
j_gene: TRBJ1-4

CDR3aa: CASRSTGFGNTIYF
abundance: few
v_gene: TRBV6-5
j_gene: TRBJ1-3

CDR3aa: CATSRDGTTNEKLFF
abundance: few
v_gene: TRBV15
j_gene: TRBJ1-4

CDR3aa: CASQAGARGNTIYF
abundance: -
v_gene: TRBV12-3/TRBV12-4
j_gene: TRBJ1-3

CDR3aa: CAISEPRTSGKNNEQFF
abundance: -
v_gene: TRBV10-3
j_gene: -

CDR3aa: CSVGPRVAETQYF
abundance: -
v_gene: TRBV29-1
j_gene: TRBJ2-5

CDR3aa: CASSHPALAVGPRGTDTQYF
abundance: -
v_gene: TRBV7-8
j_gene: TRBJ2-3

CDR3aa: CSATDRGRTGELFF
abundance: -
v_gene: TRBV20-1
j_gene: TRBJ2-2

CDR3aa: CASILPAGVSNEQFF
abundance: -
v_gene: TRBV28
j_gene: TRBJ2-1

CDR3aa: CASSGLGVSNQPQHF
abundance: -
v_gene: TRBV6-1
j_gene: TRBJ1-5

CDR3aa: CSARGILAGVADTQYF
abundance: -
v_gene: TRBV20-1
j_gene: TRBJ2-3

CDR3aa: CASSLLEGSGANVLTF
abundance: few
v_gene: TRBV6-1
j_gene: TRBJ2-6

CDR3aa: CASSLAEITDTQYF
abundance: few
v_gene: TRBV5-1
j_gene: TRBJ2-3

CDR3aa: CASSQDITRGGELFF
abundance: -
v_gene: TRBV4-3
j_gene: TRBJ2-2

CDR3aa: CASSQGQGRLSGNTIYF
abundance: few
v_gene: TRBV6-1
j_gene: TRBJ1-3

CDR3aa: CASNGQYGVGQYF
abundance: many
v_gene: TRBV6-2/TRBV6-3
j_gene: TRBJ2-7

CDR3aa: CSASPAAKNIQYF
abundance: -
v_gene: TRBV20-1
j_gene: TRBJ2-4

CDR3aa: CASSRPGQGNYEQYF
abundance: -
v_gene: TRBV18
j_gene: TRBJ2-7

CDR3aa: CSARDSGAYEQYF
abundance: medium-sized
v_gene: TRBV20-1
j_gene: TRBJ2-7

CDR3aa: CSAERLASYNEQFF
abundance: few
v_gene: TRBV20-1
j_gene: TRBJ2-1

CDR3aa: CASSLSVTGEGTF
abundance: few
v_gene: TRBV27
j_gene: TRBJ1-2

CDR3aa: CAAIPEKLFF
abundance: -
v_gene: TRBV24-1
j_gene: TRBJ1-4

CDR3aa: CASSFRDGQETQYF
abundance: many
v_gene: TRBV5-1
j_gene: TRBJ2-5

CDR3aa: CASSLQGYQPQYF
abundance: -
v_gene: TRBV9
j_gene: -

CDR3aa: CASSSVAAEAFF
abundance: -
v_gene: TRBV5-1
j_gene: TRBJ1-1

CDR3aa: CASSYGRDEQYF
abundance: few
v_gene: TRBV6-2/TRBV6-3
j_gene: TRBJ2-7

CDR3aa: CASMSEGGPCNEQFF
abundance: -
v_gene: TRBV2
j_gene: -

CDR3aa: CASSQGLRGTEAFF
abundance: -
v_gene: TRBV3-1
j_gene: TRBJ1-1

CDR3aa: CASSLVASAEQYF
abundance: few
v_gene: TRBV7-2
j_gene: TRBJ2-7

CDR3aa: CASSTDRDWGYTF
abundance: few
v_gene: TRBV7-9
j_gene: TRBJ1-2

CDR3aa: CASRGGQGRVSEQFF
abundance: -
v_gene: TRBV7-2
j_gene: TRBJ2-1

CDR3aa: CASSLGAGRNEKLFF
abundance: -
v_gene: TRBV11-2
j_gene: TRBJ1-4

CDR3aa: CASSPQPLEITGELFF
abundance: -
v_gene: TRBV18
j_gene: TRBJ2-2